This T cell receptor (beta chain) was profiled in a study of T cell responses to AZD1222 COVID-19 vaccine. Points from the study as a whole: Only a handful of people who got AZD1222 tested seropositive at baseline. Spike-spanning, vaccine-associated CD4 TCRs were dominant at 160-218 and 743-854. Possibly, clonal diversity was underestimated; donors were largely white British and included more females. Spike-specific TCR repertoires showed rising breadth and depth after two AZD1222 doses.

As to this clone: As yet, its antigen is unknown.

Sequenced by immunoSEQ multiplex PCR; TCRdb stores in-frame clones only, minus some. Here the sample spans 180,000 or so clones, 94% being singletons. CDR1 SGHTA and CDR2 FQGNSA come from the germline V gene. The CDR3 totals 13 residues. V gave up 3 bases and J gave up 4 bases, with 9 bases separating them. This chain uses TRBV7-2 with TRBJ1-2; D may be TRBD1 (5 bases). The source of this sequence is an adult in good health. Sequences were derived from peripheral blood, sampled on day 0 of AZD1222 vaccination. Here the CDR3 reads CASSFITGYGYTF. CDR3 nucleotides: TGTGCCAGCAGCTTTATCACAGGCTATGGCTACACCTTC.